This T cell receptor (beta chain) was observed in a study of blood T cell repertoires in COVID-19 (dated by TCRdb to about 2020). Context from the whole study: Samples covering the acute and convalescent phases of COVID-19 were provided by collaborators in the United States, Italy and Spain. The prospective study material was composed of cDNA or gDNA derived from T cells, B-cell-depleted T cells, or PBMCs. Subjects who had been exposed to COVID-19, were actively infected with it, or had recovered from it provided the deeply sampled blood TCRbeta repertoires that made up the dataset. The repertoires were made available in a free public database intended to serve as a resource for research on the immune response to SARS-CoV-2. The samples were drawn from two sources: the first 160 participants of the ongoing ImmuneRACE study, and approximately 1,300 subjects contributed by 6 global collaborators. Nearly every sample came with metadata listing a de-identified subject ID, COVID-19 status, age in years and sex. Where available, HLA class I and class II types were taken from metadata supplied by the sample provider and were not determined by assay-based typing. Study-wide conclusions, independent of this receptor: Clinical and demographic metadata were provided uncurated, with the amount varying by source and participant.

The sample holds a few counts of this clone. This clone's antigen is unknown. No much larger clone exists at a distance of one base, and base qualities are not known. CDR1 is given as ENHRY and CDR2 as SYGVKD, both from the germline V gene. Deletion took 4 bases off V and 6 bases off J, with a span of 18 bases between the germline ends. From the cysteine through the phenylalanine, the CDR3 covers 16 amino acids. The entry retains the CDR3 DNA only, 48 bases that are in frame from base 1. Collaborating institutions collected whole blood in K2EDTA tubes following their own protocols. For TCRbeta analysis, collaborators shipped samples in one of three forms: frozen whole blood, isolated PBMCs, or DNA extracted from either of those sample types. The immunoSEQ Assay, a bias-controlled multiplex PCR, was used to amplify TCRbeta CDR3 regions from genomic DNA. The paper's data handling went like this. Within the assay, amplification of reference gene primers was used to estimate how many nucleated cells each sample contained. Sequence reads were collapsed and filtered to measure the absolute abundance of every unique TCRbeta CDR3 rearrangement. For each sample, productive Simpson clonality was calculated by taking the square root of Simpson's diversity index across productive rearrangements. TCRdb limited this immuneACCESS table to in-frame rearrangements with V and J called. A share of clones is missing; checked studies link under half to unresolved V genes, and the rest is unexplained. For V, J and clone size, that table is used; D and trimming come from the DNA. Here the sample has about 140,000 clones; roughly 86% occur a single time. Of the sample, 0.75% to 0.95% is held by the ten largest clones.

The sequence is built from TRBV10-3 and TRBJ2-2; the D gene is perhaps TRBD1, on 5 matching bases. The sequenced sample consisted of peripheral blood. This TCR derives from a woman aged 45-65 years with acute or convalescent COVID-19. The CDR3 reads CAISVPTGELPGELFF. The base sequence is TGTGCCATCAGTGTACCTACAGGAGAACTGCCCGGGGAGCTGTTTTTT.